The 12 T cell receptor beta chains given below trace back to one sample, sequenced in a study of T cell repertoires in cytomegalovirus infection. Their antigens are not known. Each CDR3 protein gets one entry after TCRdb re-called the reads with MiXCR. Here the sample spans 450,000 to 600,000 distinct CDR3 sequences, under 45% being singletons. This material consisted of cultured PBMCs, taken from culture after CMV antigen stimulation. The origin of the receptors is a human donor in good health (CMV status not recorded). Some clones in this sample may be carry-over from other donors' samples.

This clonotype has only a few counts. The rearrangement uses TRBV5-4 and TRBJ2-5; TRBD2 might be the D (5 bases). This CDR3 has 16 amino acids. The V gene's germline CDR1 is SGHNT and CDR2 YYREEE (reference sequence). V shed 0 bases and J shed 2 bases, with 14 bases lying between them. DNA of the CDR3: TGTGCCAGCAGCTTGGCTCTCTCCGGGGTTCAAGAGACCCAGTACTTC. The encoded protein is CASSLALSGVQETQYF.

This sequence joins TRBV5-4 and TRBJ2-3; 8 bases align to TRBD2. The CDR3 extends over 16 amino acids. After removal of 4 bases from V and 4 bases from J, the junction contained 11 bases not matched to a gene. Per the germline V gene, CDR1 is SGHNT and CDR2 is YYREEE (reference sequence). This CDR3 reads CASSPNRGGPADTQYF. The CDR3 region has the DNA TGTGCCAGCAGCCCTAATCGCGGGGGGCCAGCAGATACGCAGTATTTT.

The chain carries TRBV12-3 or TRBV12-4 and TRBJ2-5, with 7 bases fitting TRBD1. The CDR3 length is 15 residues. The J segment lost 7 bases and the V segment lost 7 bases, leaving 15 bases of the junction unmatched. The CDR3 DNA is TGTGCCAGCAATACGGGACAGTTACTCAAGAGGACCCAGTACTTC. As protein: CASNTGQLLKRTQYF.

CDR3 protein: CAISEPLDKADHGNTIYF. CDR3 in DNA: TGTGCCATCAGTGAGCCCCTCGACAAGGCGGACCATGGAAACACCATATATTTT. The chain couples TRBV10-3 to TRBJ1-3, with no clear D. There are 18 residues in the CDR3. V was clipped by 2 bases and J by 3 bases, with 20 bases between them. The V gene's germline CDR1 is ENHRY and CDR2 SYGVKD.

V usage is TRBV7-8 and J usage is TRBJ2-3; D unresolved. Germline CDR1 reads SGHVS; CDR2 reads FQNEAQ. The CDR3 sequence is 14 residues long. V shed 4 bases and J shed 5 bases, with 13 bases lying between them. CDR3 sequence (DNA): TGTGCCAGCAGCTCCCCGACATGGCGAGATACGCAGTATTTT. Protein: CASSSPTWRDTQYF.

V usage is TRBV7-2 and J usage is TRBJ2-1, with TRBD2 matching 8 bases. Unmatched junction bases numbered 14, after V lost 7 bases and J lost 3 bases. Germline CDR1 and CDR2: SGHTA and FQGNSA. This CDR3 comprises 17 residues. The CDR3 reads CASTPGGWGPYYNEQFF. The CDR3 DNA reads TGTGCCAGCACCCCGGGGGGGTGGGGGCCCTACTACAATGAGCAGTTCTTC.

The CDR3 region has the DNA TGCGCCAGCAGCTGGGGGACAGCGTTCTCCTACGAGCAGTACTTC. It encodes CASSWGTAFSYEQYF. The chain uses TRBV5-1 and TRBJ2-7, with 7 positions matching TRBD1. The length of the CDR3 is 15 residues. Germline CDR1 is SGHRS and CDR2 is YFSETQ. V shed 3 bases, J shed 0 bases, and the junction held 6 bases outside the gene matches. Full variable domain (remainder filled in from reference TRBV5-1 and TRBJ2-7): KAGVTQTPRYLIKTRGQQVTLSCSPISGHRSVSWYQQTPGQGLQFLFEYFSETQRNKGNFPGRFSGRQFSNSRSEMNVSTLELGDSALYLCASSWGTAFSYEQYFGPGTRLTVT.

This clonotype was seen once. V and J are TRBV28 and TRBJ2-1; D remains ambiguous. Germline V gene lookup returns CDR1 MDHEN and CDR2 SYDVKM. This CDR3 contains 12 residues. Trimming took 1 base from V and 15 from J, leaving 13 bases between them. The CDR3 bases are TGTGCCAGCAGTTTATATGGACGTTTTGCGTTCTTC. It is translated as CASSLYGRFAFF. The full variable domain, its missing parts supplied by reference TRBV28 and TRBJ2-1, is DVKVTQSSRYLVKRTGEKVFLECVQDMDHENMFWYRQDPGLGLRLIYFSYDVKMKEKGDIPEGYSVSREKKERFSLILESASTNQTSMYLCASSLYGRFAFFGPGTRLTVL.

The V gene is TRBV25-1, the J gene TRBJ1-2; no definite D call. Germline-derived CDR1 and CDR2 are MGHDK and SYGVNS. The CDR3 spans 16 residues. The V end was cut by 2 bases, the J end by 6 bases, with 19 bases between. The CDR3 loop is CASSEPSEGFDDGYTF. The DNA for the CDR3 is TGTGCCAGCAGTGAACCTTCGGAGGGCTTCGACGATGGCTACACCTTC.

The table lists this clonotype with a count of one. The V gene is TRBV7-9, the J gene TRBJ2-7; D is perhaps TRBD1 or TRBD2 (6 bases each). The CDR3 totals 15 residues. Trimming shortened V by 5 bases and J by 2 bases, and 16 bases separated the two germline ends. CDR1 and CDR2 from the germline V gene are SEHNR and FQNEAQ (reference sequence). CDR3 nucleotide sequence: TGTGCCAGCAGCCTCGTGGGCGGGACACCCTACGAGCAGTACTTC. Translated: CASSLVGGTPYEQYF. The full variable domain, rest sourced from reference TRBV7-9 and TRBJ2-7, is DTGVSQNPRHKITKRGQNVTFRCDPISEHNRLYWYRQTLGQGPEFLTYFQNEAQLEKSRLLSDRFSAERPKGSFSTLEIQRTEQGDSAMYLCASSLVGGTPYEQYFGPGTRLTVT.

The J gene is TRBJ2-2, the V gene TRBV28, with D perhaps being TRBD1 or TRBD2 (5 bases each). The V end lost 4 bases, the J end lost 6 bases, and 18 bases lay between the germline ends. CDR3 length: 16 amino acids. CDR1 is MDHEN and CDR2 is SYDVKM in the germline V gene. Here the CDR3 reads CASSSGRLTWPGELFF. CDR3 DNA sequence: TGTGCCAGCAGTTCGGGGCGGCTCACCTGGCCCGGGGAGCTGTTTTTT. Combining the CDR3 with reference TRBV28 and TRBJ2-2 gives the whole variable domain DVKVTQSSRYLVKRTGEKVFLECVQDMDHENMFWYRQDPGLGLRLIYFSYDVKMKEKGDIPEGYSVSREKKERFSLILESASTNQTSMYLCASSSGRLTWPGELFFGEGSRLTVL.

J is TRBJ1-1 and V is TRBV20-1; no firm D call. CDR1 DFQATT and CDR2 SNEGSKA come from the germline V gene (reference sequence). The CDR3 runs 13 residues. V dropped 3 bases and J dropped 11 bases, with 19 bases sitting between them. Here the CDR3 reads CSASSDVGRTAFF. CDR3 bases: TGCAGTGCTAGTTCGGACGTCGGACGTACTGCTTTCTTT.